The T cell receptor (beta chain) described here comes from a study of vaccination and CD4 T cells after COVID-19. The overall study: Once diagnosed, patients had post-COVID samples drawn a median around 110 days later (range 35 to 161).

Noted treatment: approximately 9-day PBMC culture with coronavirus spike peptide pools or control peptides (ViraFEST assay). Sequenced with the Oncomine TCR Beta short-read assay was DNA taken from cultured CD4+ T cells. TCRdb analysed the PCR reads with MiXCR anew, one entry per CDR3 protein. The sample has 9,700 or so distinct CDR3 sequences, roughly 70% seen once. Findings and caveats of the study: Convalescent patients' vaccine-specific clones were spike mono-reactive in 304 of 307 cases.

This clonotype was observed a few times. Its target is unknown. The source material was CD4+ T cells from blood, cultured in vitro. The sequence was obtained from a human donor who had recovered from COVID-19.

The CDR3 nucleotides read TGCAGTGCTGCCCGGGGGGTGGAATATGGCTACACCTTC. Protein sequence: CSAARGVEYGYTF. The chain links TRBV20-1 to TRBJ1-2; possibly TRBD1 for D (5 bases). Per the germline V gene, CDR1 is DFQATT and CDR2 is SNEGSKA (reference sequence). This CDR3 contains 13 residues. V gave up 5 bases and J gave up 5 bases, with 15 bases separating them.